The 8 T cell receptor beta chains below come from one sample, sequenced in a study of cytomegalovirus exposure and HLA in healthy donors. PCR amplification relied on 60 Vbeta primers (plus 13 Jbeta primers). Clones were read by immunoSEQ multiplex PCR, and TCRdb kept only the in-frame ones, dropping some. The sample lists approximately 89,000 clones, about 70% occurring once. Sequenced sample: PBMCs. The receptors come from a female donor in good health and CMV-seronegative.

This chain connects TRBV6-1 to TRBJ2-1; 8 bases are shared with TRBD1. Germline CDR1 reads MNHNS; CDR2 reads SASEGT. The ends lost 4 bases at V and 0 bases at J; junction bases unmatched: 5. This CDR3 spans 16 amino acids. The DNA of the CDR3 is TGTGCCAGCAGTGGGCAACAGGGGGTCTCCTACAATGAGCAGTTCTTC. Translated: CASSGQQGVSYNEQFF.

The chain joins TRBV2 to TRBJ2-5; TRBD2 matches at 9 bases. This CDR3 region has 15 residues. Germline assignment: CDR1 SNHLY and CDR2 FYNNEI. V lost 3 bases to trimming and J lost 7 bases; unmatched junction nucleotides: 9. In nucleotides, the CDR3 is TGTGCCAGCAGTGAGGCTAGCGGGGCGGCCGGGACCCAGTACTTC. It is translated as CASSEASGAAGTQYF.

The rearrangement uses TRBV7-6 and TRBJ2-1, with TRBD1 identical over 7 bases. The CDR3 sequence is 15 residues long. CDR1 is SGHVS and CDR2 is FNYEAQ in the germline V gene. V gave up 0 bases and J gave up 7 bases; unmatched junction bases: 6. CDR3 protein: CASSLASGQRNEQFF. CDR3 DNA: TGTGCCAGCAGCTTAGCCTCGGGACAGCGAAATGAGCAGTTCTTC.

The chain is built from TRBV19 and TRBJ2-3; TRBD1 might be the D (5 bases). The CDR3 spans 14 residues. Germline V lookup: CDR1 LNHDA, CDR2 SQIVND (reference sequence). V gave up 6 bases and J gave up 0 bases, with 10 bases separating them. CDR3 sequence: CASSLQGSTDTQYF. The DNA for the CDR3 is TGTGCCAGTAGCCTTCAGGGTAGCACAGATACGCAGTATTTT. The variable domain in full, completed from reference TRBV19 and TRBJ2-3, reads DGGITQSPKYLFRKEGQNVTLSCEQNLNHDAMYWYRQDPGQGLRLIYYSQIVNDFQKGDIAEGYSVSREKKESFPLTVTSAQKNPTAFYLCASSLQGSTDTQYFGPGTRLTVL.

The chain combines TRBV7-2 with TRBJ2-7, with 8 bases that match TRBD2. J lost 0 bases, V lost 2 bases, and 3 bases had no gene match. Germline lookup yields CDR1 SGHTA and CDR2 FQGNSA. The CDR3 is 15 amino acids. This chain's CDR3 is CASSLFSGTSYEQYF. The CDR3 nucleotides are TGTGCCAGCAGCTTATTTAGCGGGACCTCCTACGAGCAGTACTTC.

The rearrangement links TRBV5-1 to TRBJ1-1; the D is unclear. V shed 5 bases and J shed 3 bases, with 5 bases lying between them. CDR1 SGHRS and CDR2 YFSETQ come from the germline V gene. The CDR3 runs to 11 residues. As DNA, the CDR3 is TGCGCCAGCAGTAGTGACACTGAAGCTTTCTTT. Translated, it gives CASSSDTEAFF.

The rearrangement links TRBV6-1 to TRBJ1-5, with 7 bases aligning to TRBD1. The V gene's germline CDR1 is MNHNS and CDR2 SASEGT. The V and J ends lost 10 bases and 0 bases, in that order; junction bases with no gene match: 6. The CDR3 is 14 residues long. This CDR3 is CAIRQGYSNQPQHF. The CDR3 region has the DNA TGTGCCATACGACAGGGCTATAGCAATCAGCCCCAGCATTTT.

The V and J genes are TRBV2 and TRBJ1-4, with D possibly being TRBD1 (5 bases). CDR3 length: 15 residues. Germline CDR1 is SNHLY and CDR2 is FYNNEI. V dropped 7 bases and J dropped 8 bases, with 20 bases sitting between them. CDR3 residues: CASTLRRDRGEKLFF. DNA for the CDR3: TGTGCCAGCACTCTCCGGAGGGATCGGGGGGAAAAACTGTTTTTT.